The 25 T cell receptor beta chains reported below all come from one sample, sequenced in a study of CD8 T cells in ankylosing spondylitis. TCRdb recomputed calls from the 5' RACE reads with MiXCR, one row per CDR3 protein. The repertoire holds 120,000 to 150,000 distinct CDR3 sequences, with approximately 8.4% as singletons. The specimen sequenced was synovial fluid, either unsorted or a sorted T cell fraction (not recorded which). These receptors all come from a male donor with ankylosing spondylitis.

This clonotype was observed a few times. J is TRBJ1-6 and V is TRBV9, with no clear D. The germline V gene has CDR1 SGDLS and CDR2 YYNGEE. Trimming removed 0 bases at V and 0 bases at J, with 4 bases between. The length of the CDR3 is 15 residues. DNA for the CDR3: TGTGCCAGCAGCGTAGGGAGCTCCTATAATTCACCCCTCCACTTT. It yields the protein CASSVGSSYNSPLHF.

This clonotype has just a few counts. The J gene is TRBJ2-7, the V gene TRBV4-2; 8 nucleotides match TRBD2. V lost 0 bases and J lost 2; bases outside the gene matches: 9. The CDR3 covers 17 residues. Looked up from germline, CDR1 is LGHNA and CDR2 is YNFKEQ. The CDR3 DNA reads TGTGCCAGCAGCCAAGATTGGTCGGGGGGGAACCCCTACGAGCAGTACTTC. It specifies CASSQDWSGGNPYEQYF.

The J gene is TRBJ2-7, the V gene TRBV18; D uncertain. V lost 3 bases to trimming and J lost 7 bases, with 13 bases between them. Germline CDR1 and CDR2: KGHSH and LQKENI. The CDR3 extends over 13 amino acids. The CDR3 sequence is CASSPGLNGEQYF. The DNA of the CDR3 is TGTGCCAGCTCACCTGGGCTTAACGGGGAGCAGTACTTC.

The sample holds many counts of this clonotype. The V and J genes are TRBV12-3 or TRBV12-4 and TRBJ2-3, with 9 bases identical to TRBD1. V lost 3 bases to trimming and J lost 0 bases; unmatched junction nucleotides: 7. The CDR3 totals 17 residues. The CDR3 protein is CASSLDRGGRSTDTQYF. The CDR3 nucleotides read TGTGCCAGCAGTTTGGACAGGGGCGGACGAAGCACAGATACGCAGTATTTT.

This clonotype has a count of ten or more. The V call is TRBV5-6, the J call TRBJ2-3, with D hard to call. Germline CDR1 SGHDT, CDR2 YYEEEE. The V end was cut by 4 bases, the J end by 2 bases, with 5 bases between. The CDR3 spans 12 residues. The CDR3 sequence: CASSRDTDTQYF. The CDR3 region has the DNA TGTGCCAGCAGCAGGGACACAGATACGCAGTATTTT.

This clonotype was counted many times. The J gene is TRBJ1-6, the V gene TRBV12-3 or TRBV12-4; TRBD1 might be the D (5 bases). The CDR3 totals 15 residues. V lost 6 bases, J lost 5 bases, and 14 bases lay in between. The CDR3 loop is CASSPTGADNSPLHF. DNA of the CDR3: TGTGCCAGCAGCCCCACAGGCGCCGATAATTCACCCCTCCACTTT.

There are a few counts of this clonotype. The CDR3 is CASSLETSEQYF. CDR3 nucleotides: TGTGCCAGCAGCTTAGAAACCTCCGAGCAGTACTTC. This rearrangement joins TRBV7-9 to TRBJ2-7; the D is unclear. The germline CDR1 and CDR2 sequences are SEHNR and FQNEAQ (reference sequence). Trimming pared 1 base from V and 6 bases from J, leaving 7 bases between. This CDR3 contains 12 residues.

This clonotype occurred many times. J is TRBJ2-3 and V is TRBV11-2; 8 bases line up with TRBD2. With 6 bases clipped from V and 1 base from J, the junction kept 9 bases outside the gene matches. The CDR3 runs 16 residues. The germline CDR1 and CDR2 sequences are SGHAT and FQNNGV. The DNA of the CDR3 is TGTGCCAGCAGAAGAGGACTAGCAGGTGGCACAGATACGCAGTATTTT. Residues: CASRRGLAGGTDTQYF.

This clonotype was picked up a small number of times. The CDR3 spells CASSGRDSNTGELFF. In DNA form, the CDR3 reads TGTGCCAGCAGTGGTCGGGACTCTAACACCGGGGAGCTGTTTTTT. This sequence joins TRBV6-1 and TRBJ2-2; weak D call: TRBD2 (6 bases). The length of the CDR3 is 15 residues. Germline CDR1 is MNHNS and CDR2 is SASEGT. V was trimmed by 4 bases and J by 2 bases, leaving 11 bases between them.

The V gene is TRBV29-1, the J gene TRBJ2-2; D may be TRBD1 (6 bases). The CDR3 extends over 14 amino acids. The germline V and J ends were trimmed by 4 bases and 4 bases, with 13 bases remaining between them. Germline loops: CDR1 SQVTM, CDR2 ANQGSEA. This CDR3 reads CSVGAGVGTGELFF. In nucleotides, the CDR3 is TGCAGCGTTGGGGCAGGGGTGGGCACCGGGGAGCTGTTTTTT.

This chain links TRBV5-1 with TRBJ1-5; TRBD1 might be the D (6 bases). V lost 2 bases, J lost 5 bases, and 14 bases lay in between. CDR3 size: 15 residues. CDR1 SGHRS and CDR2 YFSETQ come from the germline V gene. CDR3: CASSLEPGGHQPQHF. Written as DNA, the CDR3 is TGCGCCAGCAGCTTAGAGCCTGGGGGGCATCAGCCCCAGCATTTT. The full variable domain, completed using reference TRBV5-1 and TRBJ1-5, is KAGVTQTPRYLIKTRGQQVTLSCSPISGHRSVSWYQQTPGQGLQFLFEYFSETQRNKGNFPGRFSGRQFSNSRSEMNVSTLELGDSALYLCASSLEPGGHQPQHFGDGTRLSIL.

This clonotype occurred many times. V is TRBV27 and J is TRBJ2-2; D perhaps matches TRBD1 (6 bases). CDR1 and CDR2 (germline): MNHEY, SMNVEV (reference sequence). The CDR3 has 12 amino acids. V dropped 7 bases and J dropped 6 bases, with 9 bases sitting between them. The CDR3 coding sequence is TGTGCCAGCACCAGGGGAGCCGGGGAGCTGTTTTTT. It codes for CASTRGAGELFF.

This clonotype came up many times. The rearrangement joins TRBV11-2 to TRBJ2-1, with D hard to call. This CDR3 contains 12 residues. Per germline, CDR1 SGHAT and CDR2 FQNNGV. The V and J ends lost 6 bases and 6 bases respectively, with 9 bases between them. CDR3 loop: CASRGMINEQFF. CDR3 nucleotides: TGTGCCAGCAGGGGAATGATCAATGAGCAGTTCTTC.

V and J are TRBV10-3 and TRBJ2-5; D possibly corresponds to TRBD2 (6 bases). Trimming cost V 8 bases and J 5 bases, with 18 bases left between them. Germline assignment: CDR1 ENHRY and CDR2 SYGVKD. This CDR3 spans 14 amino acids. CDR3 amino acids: CAICRERVRETQYF. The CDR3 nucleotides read TGTGCCATCTGTAGGGAGCGGGTGAGGGAGACCCAGTACTTC.

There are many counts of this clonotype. Written as DNA, the CDR3 is TGTGCCAGCAGCTTAGGGGGGGTTGACTATGGCTACACCTTC. Translating gives CASSLGGVDYGYTF. The chain couples TRBV7-2 to TRBJ1-2; possibly TRBD1 for D (5 bases). The CDR3 is 14 residues long. Germline CDR1 is SGHTA and CDR2 is FQGNSA. V was clipped by 1 base and J by 3 bases, with 9 bases between them.

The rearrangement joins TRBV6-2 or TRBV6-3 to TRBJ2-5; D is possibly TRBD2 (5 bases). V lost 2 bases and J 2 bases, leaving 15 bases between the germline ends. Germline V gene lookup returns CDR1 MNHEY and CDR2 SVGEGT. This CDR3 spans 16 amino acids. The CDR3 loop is CASSYQIGGFQETQYF. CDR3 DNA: TGTGCCAGCAGTTACCAAATAGGCGGGTTTCAAGAGACCCAGTACTTC.

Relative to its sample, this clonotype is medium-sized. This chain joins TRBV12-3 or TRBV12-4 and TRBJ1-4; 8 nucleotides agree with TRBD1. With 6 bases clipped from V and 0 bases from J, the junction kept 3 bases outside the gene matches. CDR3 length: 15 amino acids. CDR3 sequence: CASRRTGSTNEKLFF. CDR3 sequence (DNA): TGTGCCAGCAGAAGGACAGGGTCAACTAATGAAAAACTGTTTTTT.

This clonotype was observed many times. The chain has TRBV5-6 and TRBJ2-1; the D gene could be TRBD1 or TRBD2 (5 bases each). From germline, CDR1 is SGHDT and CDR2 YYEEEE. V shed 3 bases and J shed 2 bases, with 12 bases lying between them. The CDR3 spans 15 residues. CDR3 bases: TGTGCCAGCAGCTACTTGGGGGAAGCCTACAATGAGCAGTTCTTC. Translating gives CASSYLGEAYNEQFF.

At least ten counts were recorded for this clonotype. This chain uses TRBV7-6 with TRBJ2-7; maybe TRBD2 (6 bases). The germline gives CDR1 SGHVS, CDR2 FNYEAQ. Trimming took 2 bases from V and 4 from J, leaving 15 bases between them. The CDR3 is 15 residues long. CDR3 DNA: TGTGCCAGCAGCTTATCCCAAGGCGGGATGTACGAGCAGTACTTC. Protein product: CASSLSQGGMYEQYF.

The CDR3 DNA follows: TGCAGTGCTTCAGACAGGGGGCACTACAATGAGCAGTTCTTC. This encodes CSASDRGHYNEQFF. The chain joins TRBV20-1 to TRBJ2-1, with 10 positions matching TRBD1. The CDR3 loop spans 14 amino acids. The ends lost 5 bases at V and 3 bases at J; junction bases unmatched: 4. Germline CDR1 DFQATT, CDR2 SNEGSKA (reference sequence).

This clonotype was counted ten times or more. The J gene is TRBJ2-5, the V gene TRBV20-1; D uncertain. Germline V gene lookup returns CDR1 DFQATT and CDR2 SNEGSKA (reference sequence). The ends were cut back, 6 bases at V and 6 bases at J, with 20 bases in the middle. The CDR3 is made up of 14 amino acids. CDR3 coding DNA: TGCAGTGCCAACTTCGGGCTCGCCCCTAAGACCCAGTACTTC. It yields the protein CSANFGLAPKTQYF.

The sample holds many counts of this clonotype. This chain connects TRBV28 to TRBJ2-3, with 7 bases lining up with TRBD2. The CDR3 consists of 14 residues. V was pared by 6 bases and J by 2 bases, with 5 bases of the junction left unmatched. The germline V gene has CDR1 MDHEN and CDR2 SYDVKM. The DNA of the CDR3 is TGTGCCAGCAGCCGGCGGGAGTCCACAGATACGCAGTATTTT. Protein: CASSRRESTDTQYF.

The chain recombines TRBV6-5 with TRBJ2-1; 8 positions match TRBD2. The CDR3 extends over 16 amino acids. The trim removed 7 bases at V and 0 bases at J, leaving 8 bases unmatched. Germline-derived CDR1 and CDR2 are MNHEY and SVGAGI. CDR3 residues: CASILAGTTSYNEQFF. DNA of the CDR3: TGTGCCAGCATTTTAGCGGGGACAACCTCCTACAATGAGCAGTTCTTC.

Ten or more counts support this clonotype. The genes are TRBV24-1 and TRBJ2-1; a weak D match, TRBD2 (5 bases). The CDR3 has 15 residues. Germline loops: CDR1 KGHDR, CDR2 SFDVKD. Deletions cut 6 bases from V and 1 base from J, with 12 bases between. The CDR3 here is CATSRAGDSYNEQFF. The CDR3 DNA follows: TGTGCCACCAGTCGAGCCGGGGATTCCTACAATGAGCAGTTCTTC.

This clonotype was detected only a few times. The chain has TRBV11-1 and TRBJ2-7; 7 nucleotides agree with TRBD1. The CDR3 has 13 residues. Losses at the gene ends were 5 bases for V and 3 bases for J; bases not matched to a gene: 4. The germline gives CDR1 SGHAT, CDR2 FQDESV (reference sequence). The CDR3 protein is CASSRDSLYEQYF. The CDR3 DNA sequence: TGTGCCAGCAGCCGGGACAGCCTCTACGAGCAGTACTTC.